This TCR beta chain was recorded in a study of OX40 agonist ivuxolimab in advanced cancers. Background on the study: Dose-escalation cases comprised hepatocellular carcinoma, melanoma, renal cell or head and neck cancer. General observations from the study: CD4+ and CD8+ blood T cells expanded clonally by week 6 at 0.1 to 3.0 mg/kg. People who partly responded at 0.1-3.0 mg/kg had some of the least clonal expansion seen.

With regard to this clone: What it binds is not known.

The germline gives CDR1 SGHNT, CDR2 YYREEE (reference sequence). This CDR3 has 13 amino acids. Trimming took 0 bases from V and 8 from J, leaving 9 bases between them. Measured with immunoSEQ multiplex PCR; TCRdb has only the in-frame clones, and not every one. This table holds approximately 60,000 clones, around 77% found once. Blood sampling was done at baseline, cycle 4 day 1, and cycle 7 day 1. The rearrangement uses TRBV5-4 and TRBJ1-3; the D gene is possibly TRBD1 (5 bases). The origin of this receptor is an adult with an advanced solid tumor such as melanoma, head and neck, liver or kidney cancer. Sequencing used CD4+ or CD8+ T cells sorted from blood, obtained in a trial of the OX40 agonist ivuxolimab. The CDR3 sequence is CASSLGQGYTIYF. The DNA for the CDR3 is TGTGCCAGCAGCTTGGGGCAGGGCTACACCATATATTTT.